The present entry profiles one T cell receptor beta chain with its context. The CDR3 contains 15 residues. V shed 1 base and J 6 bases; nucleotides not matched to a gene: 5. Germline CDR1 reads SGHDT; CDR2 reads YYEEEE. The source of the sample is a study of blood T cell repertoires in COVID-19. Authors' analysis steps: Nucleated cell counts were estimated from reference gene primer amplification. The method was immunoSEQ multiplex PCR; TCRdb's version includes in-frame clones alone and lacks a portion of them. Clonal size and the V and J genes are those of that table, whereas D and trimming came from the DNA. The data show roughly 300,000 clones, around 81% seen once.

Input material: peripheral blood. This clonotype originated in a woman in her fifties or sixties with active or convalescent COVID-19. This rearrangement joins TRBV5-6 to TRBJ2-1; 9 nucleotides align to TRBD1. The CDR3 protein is CASSLTGGAANEQFF. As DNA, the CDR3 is TGTGCCAGCAGCTTGACAGGGGGCGCGGCCAATGAGCAGTTCTTC.